A single sample is the source of the 4 T cell receptor beta chains below, sequenced in a study of T cell responses to AZD1222 COVID-19 vaccine. Produced via immunoSEQ multiplex PCR; TCRdb's table is partial and in-frame only. The table lists over 150,000 clones, over 85% of them singletons. The sample consisted of peripheral blood, taken 28 days after the second dose of the MenACWY control vaccine. The receptors derive from an adult who received the MenACWY meningococcal vaccine as a control.

This chain joins TRBV5-4 and TRBJ2-3; D is ambiguous. CDR3 size: 14 residues. Trimming pared 0 bases from V and 1 base from J, leaving 6 bases between. CDR1 and CDR2 from the germline V gene are SGHNT and YYREEE (reference sequence). The CDR3 DNA reads as TGTGCCAGCAGCTTGGGCCAGCGCACAGATACGCAGTATTTT. Amino acids: CASSLGQRTDTQYF.

The V call is TRBV3-1 (or the pseudogene TRBV3-2), the J call TRBJ2-1; no firm D call. V dropped 3 bases and J dropped 9 bases, with 12 bases sitting between them. In germline, CDR1 is LGHDT, CDR2 YNNKEL (reference sequence). The CDR3 consists of 13 residues. As DNA, the CDR3 is TGTGCCAGCAGCCAGGGTGTTGATGGTGAGCAGTTCTTC. Amino acid sequence: CASSQGVDGEQFF.

A single count supports this clone. The V gene is TRBV10-3, the J gene TRBJ2-7, with TRBD1 matching 9 bases. J gave up 2 bases and V 4 bases, and 6 bases lay outside the gene matches. This CDR3 contains 15 residues. The germline V gene has CDR1 ENHRY and CDR2 SYGVKD. CDR3 in amino acids: CAISGGDRATYEQYF. CDR3 bases: TGTGCCATCAGTGGGGGGGACAGGGCTACCTACGAGCAGTACTTC.

In this sample, this clone turned up once. V is TRBV6-4 and J is TRBJ1-1, with D hard to call. Trimming shortened V by 2 bases and J by 1 base, and 14 bases separated the two germline ends. There are 16 residues in the CDR3. The germline V gene encodes CDR1 MRHNA and CDR2 SNTAGT. This CDR3 reads CASSDVTPWGNTEAFF. In DNA form, the CDR3 reads TGTGCCAGCAGTGACGTCACCCCCTGGGGGAACACTGAAGCTTTCTTT.